This TCR beta chain was captured by sequencing in a study of tissue T cells after allogeneic stem cell transplantation. Sample time point: mouse harvest day 7 after allogeneic transplant. Mouse grafts combined 10^7 T-cell-depleted bone marrow cells with 10^6 splenic CD5+ T cells. Mice had MHC-mismatched B6 into BALB/c GVHD, sampled day 7 or 14. General study findings and limits: Some tissue clones might be persisting host cells; their alloreactivity or antigen specificity was not determined.

Clones were read by immunoSEQ multiplex PCR, and TCRdb kept only the in-frame ones, dropping some. This table has 7,000 to 7,500 clones, 45% to 50% appearing once. This clone showed up just a few times. Its antigen is undetermined. The listed genes are named as in mouse. Sequencing ends 1 residue short of the CDR3 end; the germline J gene provides the rest. This CDR3 comprises 13 residues. The ends lost 8 bases at V and 8 bases at J; junction bases unmatched: 7. Germline V gives CDR1 NNHNN, CDR2 SYGAGS (reference sequence). Material for sequencing was gut tissue. The sequence was obtained from a female BALB/c mouse given C57BL/6 T cells with graft-versus-host disease after an allogeneic hematopoietic cell transplant. The chain combines TRBV13-2 with TRBJ2-4; 11 bases are shared with TRBD2. The covered CDR3 bases are TGTGCCAGTCTCGGGACTGGGGGTGGCACCTTGTAC. It codes for CASLGTGGGTLY. The entire CDR3 reads CASLGTGGGTLYF.